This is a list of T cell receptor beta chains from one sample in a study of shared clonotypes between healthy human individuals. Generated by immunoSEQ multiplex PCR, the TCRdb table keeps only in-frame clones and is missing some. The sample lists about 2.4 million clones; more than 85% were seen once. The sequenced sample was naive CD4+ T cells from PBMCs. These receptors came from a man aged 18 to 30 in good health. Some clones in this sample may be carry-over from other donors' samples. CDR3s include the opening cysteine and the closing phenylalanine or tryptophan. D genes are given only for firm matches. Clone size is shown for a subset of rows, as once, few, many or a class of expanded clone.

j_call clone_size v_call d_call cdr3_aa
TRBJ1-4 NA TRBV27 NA CASSLRAAFRNEKLFF
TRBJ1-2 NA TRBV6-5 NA CASSSAGGNYGYTF
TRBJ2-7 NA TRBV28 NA CASSLITYEQYF
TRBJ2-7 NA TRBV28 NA CASGASSYEQYF
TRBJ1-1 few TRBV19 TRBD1 CASTLQGTHTEAFF
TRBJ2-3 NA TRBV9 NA CASRAEAGRTDTQYF
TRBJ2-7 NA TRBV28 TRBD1 CASSSPGTGPYEQYF
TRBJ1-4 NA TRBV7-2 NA CASSAQGSRGEKLFF
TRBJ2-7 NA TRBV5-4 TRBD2 CASSLTSGPYEQYF
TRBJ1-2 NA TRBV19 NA CASRTDLNYGYTF
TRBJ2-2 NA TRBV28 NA CASSLLIVAGELFF
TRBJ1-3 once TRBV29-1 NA CSVAASAGNTIYF
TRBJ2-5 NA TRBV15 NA CATSRAASETQYF
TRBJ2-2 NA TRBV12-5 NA CASGRDTGELFF
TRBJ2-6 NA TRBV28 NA CASSLGEGSSGANVLTF
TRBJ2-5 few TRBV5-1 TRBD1 CASSLASGGETQYF
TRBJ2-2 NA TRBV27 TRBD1 CASSPGQSTGELFF
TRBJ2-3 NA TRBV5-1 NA CASSLEKSTAYF
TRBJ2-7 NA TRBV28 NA CASSLRIQPPWEQYF
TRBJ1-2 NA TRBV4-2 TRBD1 CASSQDDRGSNYGYTF
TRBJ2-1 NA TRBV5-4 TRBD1 CASSWTGGSYNEQFF
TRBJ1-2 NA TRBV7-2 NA CASSFELEGYTF
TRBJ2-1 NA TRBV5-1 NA CASSLVQGVYNEQFF
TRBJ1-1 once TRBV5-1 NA CASSLTVMNTEAFF